The rows below give T cell receptor beta chains drawn from one sample of a study of blood T cells in healthy people across ages. Each CDR3 protein gets one entry after TCRdb re-called the 5' RACE reads with MiXCR. The profile shows roughly 650,000 distinct CDR3 sequences, roughly 32% of them singletons. Sequenced input: blood. These receptors were taken from a woman aged 80 or older in good health. The conserved cysteine and the conserved F or W are not part of the CDR3 here. Expanded clones are given a class, and other clones once, few, many or no size at all.

len	abundance	v_gene	CDR3aa
14	many	TRBV4-2	ASSQGSRQNTDTQY
8	many	TRBV7-3	ARGGIPLY
12	many	TRBV12-3/TRBV12-4	ASDLGANTGELF
10	few	TRBV12-3/TRBV12-4	ASSLGADAQY
12	-	TRBV7-2	ASGVDRGSIEQF
12	-	TRBV29-1	SVEGDRTNTEAF
9	many	TRBV24-1	ATSGRNEQF
12	-	TRBV11-3	ASSKRPSGDEQF
11	-	TRBV24-1	ATSDFGTDTQY
15	-	TRBV10-3	AIRKRGQQVGTDTQY
16	many	TRBV20-1	SAPEGGRGRLLNTEAF
13	few	TRBV11-2	ASSPGVQANTEAF
12	-	TRBV12-3/TRBV12-4	ASRVTGQNTEAF
13	many	TRBV29-1	SVETPNRGNYGYT
10	many	TRBV11-2	ASSFNGDGYT